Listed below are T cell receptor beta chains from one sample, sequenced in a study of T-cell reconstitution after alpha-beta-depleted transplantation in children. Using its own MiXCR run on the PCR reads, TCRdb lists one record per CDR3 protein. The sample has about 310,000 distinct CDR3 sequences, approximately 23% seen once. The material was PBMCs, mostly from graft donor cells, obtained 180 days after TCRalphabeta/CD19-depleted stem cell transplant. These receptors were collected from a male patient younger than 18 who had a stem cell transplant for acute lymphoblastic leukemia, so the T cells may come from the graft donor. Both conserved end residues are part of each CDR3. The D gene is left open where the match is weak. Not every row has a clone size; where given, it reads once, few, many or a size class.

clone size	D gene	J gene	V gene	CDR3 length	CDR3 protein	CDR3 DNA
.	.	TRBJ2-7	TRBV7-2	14	CASSLMGAAYEQYF	TGTGCCAGCAGCTTAATGGGCGCGGCCTACGAGCAGTACTTC
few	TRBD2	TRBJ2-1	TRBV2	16	CASSEGGRGRGDEQFF	TGTGCCAGCAGTGAAGGAGGGCGCGGGAGAGGTGATGAGCAGTTCTTC
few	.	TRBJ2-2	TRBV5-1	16	CASSLVTGMNTGELFF	TGCGCCAGCAGCTTGGTCACAGGGATGAACACCGGGGAGCTGTTTTTT
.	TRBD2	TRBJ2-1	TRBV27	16	CASSTIAGILLNEQFF	TGTGCCAGCAGCACTATAGCGGGGATCTTGCTCAATGAGCAGTTCTTC
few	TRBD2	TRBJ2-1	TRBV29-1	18	CSVDLVASGSPYYNEQFF	TGCAGCGTTGATCTGGTGGCTAGCGGGAGCCCCTACTACAATGAGCAGTTCTTC
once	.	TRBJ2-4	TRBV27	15	CASSWGFGSKNIQYF	TGTGCCAGCAGTTGGGGGTTTGGGTCCAAAAACATTCAGTACTTC
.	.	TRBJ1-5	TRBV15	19	CATSRTAGMAGANHQPQHF	TGTGCCACCAGCAGAACTGCCGGGATGGCAGGGGCCAATCATCAGCCCCAGCATTTT
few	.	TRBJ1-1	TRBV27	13	CASSLFRQTEAFF	TGTGCCAGCAGTTTGTTCCGGCAGACTGAAGCTTTCTTT
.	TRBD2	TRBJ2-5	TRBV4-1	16	CASSQDASGRLETQYF	TGCGCCAGCAGCCAAGATGCTAGCGGGAGACTAGAGACCCAGTACTTC
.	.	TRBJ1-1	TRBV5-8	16	CASSLLRWQPNTEAFF	TGTGCCAGCAGCTTGTTGCGTTGGCAGCCCAACACTGAAGCTTTCTTT
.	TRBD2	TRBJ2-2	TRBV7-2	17	CASSFSVPLSGAGELSF	TGTGCCAGCAGCTTCAGCGTCCCCCTTAGCGGGGCCGGGGAGCTGTCTTTT
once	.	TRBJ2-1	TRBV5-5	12	CASSIYYNEQFF	TGTGCCAGCAGCATATACTACAATGAGCAGTTCTTC
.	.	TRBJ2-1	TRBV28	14	CASTFQILYNEQFF	TGTGCCAGCACCTTCCAGATACTCTACAATGAGCAGTTCTTC
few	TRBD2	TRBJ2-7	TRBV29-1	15	CSVEGHTAGPKEQYF	TGCAGCGTTGAAGGCCACACAGCGGGACCAAAGGAGCAGTACTTC
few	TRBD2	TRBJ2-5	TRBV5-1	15	CASSLVAGGQETQYF	TGCGCCAGCAGCTTGGTTGCGGGAGGGCAAGAGACCCAGTACTTC
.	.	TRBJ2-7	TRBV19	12	CASSMEGYEQYF	TGTGCCAGTAGTATGGAGGGCTACGAGCAGTACTTC
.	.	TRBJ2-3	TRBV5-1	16	CASSLDPLWDTDTQYF	TGCGCCAGCAGCTTGGATCCCCTATGGGACACAGATACGCAGTATTTT
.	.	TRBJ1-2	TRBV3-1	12	CASSHLNYGYTF	TGTGCCAGCAGCCACCTTAACTATGGCTACACCTTC
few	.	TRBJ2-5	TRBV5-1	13	CASSLDGAETQYF	TGCGCCAGCAGCTTGGATGGGGCAGAGACCCAGTACTTC
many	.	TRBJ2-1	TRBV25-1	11	CASTHVGEQFF	TGTGCCAGCACCCACGTAGGGGAGCAGTTCTTC
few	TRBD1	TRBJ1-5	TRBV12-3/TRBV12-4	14	CASNRGQGYQPQHF	TGTGCCAGCAACAGGGGACAGGGGTACCAGCCCCAGCATTTT
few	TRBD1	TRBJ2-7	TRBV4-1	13	CASSGQGAYEQYF	TGCGCCAGCTCGGGACAGGGGGCCTACGAGCAGTACTTC
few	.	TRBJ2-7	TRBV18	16	CASSQTWDGATYEQYF	TGTGCCAGCTCCCAAACATGGGACGGGGCGACCTACGAGCAGTACTTC
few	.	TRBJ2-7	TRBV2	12	CASSAWQYEQYF	TGTGCCAGCAGTGCTTGGCAGTACGAGCAGTACTTC
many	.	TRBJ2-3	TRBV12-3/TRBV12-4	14	CASSSYTLRDTQYF	TGTGCCAGCAGTTCATATACCCTTCGAGATACGCAGTATTTT
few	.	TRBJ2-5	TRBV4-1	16	CASSQDGGPSGETQYF	TGCGCCAGCAGCCAAGATGGTGGGCCCTCGGGGGAGACCCAGTACTTC
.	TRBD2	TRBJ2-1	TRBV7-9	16	CASSPRGALTYNEQFF	TGTGCCAGCAGTCCGCGGGGGGCGCTTACATACAATGAGCAGTTCTTC
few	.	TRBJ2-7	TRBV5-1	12	CASSLIDDEQYF	TGCGCCAGCAGCTTGATTGACGACGAGCAGTACTTC
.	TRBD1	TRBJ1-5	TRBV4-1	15	CASSPQGVGNQPQHF	TGCGCCAGCAGCCCTCAGGGGGTAGGCAATCAGCCCCAGCATTTT
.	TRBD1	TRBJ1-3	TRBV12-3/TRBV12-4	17	CAILSPFGDRSGNTIYF	TGTGCCATCTTGTCCCCGTTCGGGGACAGGTCTGGAAACACCATATATTTT
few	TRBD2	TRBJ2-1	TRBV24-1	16	CATSEASGSSYNEQFF	TGTGCCACCAGTGAAGCTAGCGGGAGCTCCTACAATGAGCAGTTCTTC
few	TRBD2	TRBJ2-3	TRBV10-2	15	CASSVGTTHTDTQYF	TGCGCCAGCAGTGTCGGGACTACCCACACAGATACGCAGTATTTT
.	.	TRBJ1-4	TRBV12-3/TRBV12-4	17	CASRLSGAGQRGEKLFF	TGTGCCAGCAGGCTAAGTGGGGCAGGCCAAAGGGGTGAAAAACTGTTTTTT
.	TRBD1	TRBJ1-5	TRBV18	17	CASSPVTGTGGNQPQHF	TGTGCCAGCTCACCAGTCACCGGTACAGGGGGGAATCAGCCCCAGCATTTT
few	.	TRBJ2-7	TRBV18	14	CASSPGDFGPEQYF	TGTGCCAGCTCACCGGGGGACTTCGGACCCGAGCAGTACTTC
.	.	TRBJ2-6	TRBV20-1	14	CSVLDNSGANVLTF	TGCAGTGTCTTGGACAACTCTGGGGCCAACGTCCTGACTTTC